This T cell receptor beta chain was sequenced for a study of blood T cell repertoires in COVID-19. Original handling: The assay estimated nucleated cells by amplifying reference gene primers. Using immunoSEQ multiplex PCR, the repertoire was profiled, and TCRdb retains in-frame clones only, with some absent. That table furnishes V, J and clone size, whereas the DNA furnished D and trimming. The sample holds 270,000 or so clones; roughly 79% are singletons and the top ten take roughly 2.9%. The CDR3 has 14 amino acids. CDR1 LNHDA and CDR2 SQIVND come from the germline V gene (reference sequence). V dropped 5 bases and J dropped 6 bases, with 14 bases sitting between them.

This sequence was found in a woman in her fifties or sixties with active or convalescent COVID-19. The chain links TRBV19 to TRBJ1-5; possibly TRBD1 for D (6 bases). The specimen was peripheral blood. The CDR3 reads CASSPQGSFQPQHF. In DNA form, the CDR3 reads TGTGCCAGTAGTCCACAGGGATCGTTTCAGCCCCAGCATTTT.